Reported below is one TCR beta chain. The record originates from a study of technical replicates of blood from a few donors. This CDR3 comprises 15 residues. In germline, CDR1 is LNHDA, CDR2 SQIVND (reference sequence). Trimming cost V 5 bases and J 7 bases, with 18 bases left between them. TCRdb's copy holds only in-frame clones and misses some; the assay was immunoSEQ multiplex PCR. The sample gives 40,000 to 55,000 clones, about 96% of which show up once; about 0.37% is in the top ten. The sequence derives from a human donor in good health. This chain uses TRBV19 with TRBJ1-5; possible D gene TRBD1, 6 bases. The sequenced material came from T cells isolated from PBMCs. CDR3 sequence: CASSYEGRGQQPQHF. CDR3 nucleotide sequence: TGTGCCAGTAGTTACGAGGGGAGGGGACAACAGCCCCAGCATTTT. Together with reference TRBV19 and TRBJ1-5, the CDR3 gives the full variable domain: DGGITQSPKYLFRKEGQNVTLSCEQNLNHDAMYWYRQDPGQGLRLIYYSQIVNDFQKGDIAEGYSVSREKKESFPLTVTSAQKNPTAFYLCASSYEGRGQQPQHFGDGTRLSIL.